These T cell receptor beta chains were read from a single sample in a study of identifying expanded T cells in peripheral blood. The data were produced by immunoSEQ multiplex PCR, yet TCRdb's version contains in-frame clones alone and is incomplete. The sample has 60,000 to 70,000 clones, around 83% seen once. Sequenced material: blood. All receptors come from a person aged 18 to 75 in good health. CDR3s include the opening cysteine and the closing phenylalanine or tryptophan. A D gene is named only where the DNA matches it firmly. Size values are once, few and many counts, or a class for expanded clones, and some rows have none.

>-|-|15|TRBJ1-5|TRBV19
CASSVRRQSDQPQHF
TGTGCCAGTAGTGTAAGGCGACAGTCCGATCAGCCCCAGCATTTT
>-|-|15|TRBJ2-2|TRBV5-8
CASSLVIRNTGELFF
TGTGCCAGCAGCTTGGTAATACGTAACACCGGGGAGCTGTTTTTT
>TRBD2|-|15|TRBJ2-3|TRBV2
CASRRLAGNTDTQYF
TGTGCCAGCAGGAGACTAGCGGGTAACACAGATACGCAGTATTTT
>TRBD2|-|15|TRBJ2-1|TRBV2
CASSEAPSGRNEQFF
TGTGCCAGCAGCGAAGCGCCTAGCGGGAGAAATGAGCAGTTCTTC
>-|-|15|TRBJ2-5|TRBV7-2
CASSFDTSGQETQYF
TGTGCCAGCAGCTTCGATACGAGTGGACAAGAGACCCAGTACTTC
>TRBD1|-|13|TRBJ2-5|TRBV18
CASSPTGVETQYF
TGTGCCAGCTCACCAACAGGGGTCGAGACCCAGTACTTC
>-|-|13|TRBJ2-3|TRBV7-6
CASSPQGRGPQYF
TGTGCCAGCAGCCCTCAGGGGCGGGGGCCGCAGTATTTT
>-|-|10|TRBJ2-7|TRBV6-5
CASNSYEQYF
TGTGCCAGCAATTCCTACGAGCAGTACTTC
>-|-|14|TRBJ2-7|TRBV27
CASSLSGIGLEQYF
TGTGCCAGCAGTTTGTCCGGGATCGGGTTGGAACAGTACTTC
>TRBD1|-|15|TRBJ2-7|TRBV7-9
CASSFYMRGPYEQYF
TGTGCCAGCAGCTTTTACATGAGGGGGCCCTACGAGCAGTACTTC
>TRBD1|-|13|TRBJ1-2|TRBV6-6
CASYRDSNYGYTF
TGTGCCAGCTACCGGGACAGTAACTATGGCTACACCTTC
>TRBD1|-|14|TRBJ2-3|TRBV25-1
CASSTRGPTDTQYF
TGTGCCAGCAGTACCAGGGGGCCGACAGATACGCAGTATTTT
>-|once|13|TRBJ1-1|TRBV6-1
CASSEWGLTEAFF
TGTGCCAGCAGTGAATGGGGGCTGACTGAAGCTTTCTTT
>TRBD1|-|15|TRBJ2-5|TRBV5-6
CASSLTGRGQETQYF
TGTGCCAGCAGCCTAACGGGCAGGGGGCAAGAGACCCAGTACTTC
>-|few|14|TRBJ2-1|TRBV19
CATAGTHLRNEQFF
TGTGCCACTGCCGGGACGCACCTTAGGAATGAGCAGTTCTTC
>TRBD1|-|15|TRBJ2-5|TRBV19
CASSAETGLGETQYF
TGTGCCAGTAGTGCCGAGACAGGGTTGGGAGAGACCCAGTACTTC
>TRBD1|-|16|TRBJ2-2|TRBV7-2
CASRLPGTGSPGELFF
TGTGCCAGCCGGCTTCCCGGGACAGGGAGCCCCGGGGAGCTGTTTTTT
>-|many|16|TRBJ2-3|TRBV4-2
CASSQEGPPRTDTQYF
TGTGCCAGCAGCCAAGAGGGGCCTCCCCGCACAGATACGCAGTATTTT
>-|-|16|TRBJ2-5|TRBV11-2
CASSLRSGEGKETQYF
TGTGCCAGCAGCCTTAGGTCGGGAGAGGGGAAAGAGACCCAGTACTTC
>TRBD1|few|14|TRBJ2-7|TRBV7-9
CASTAGTGGHEQYF
TGTGCCAGCACCGCTGGGACAGGAGGACACGAGCAGTACTTC
>TRBD2|-|15|TRBJ2-1|TRBV7-9
CASSSGLAKGHEQFF
TGTGCCAGCAGCTCGGGACTAGCCAAGGGCCATGAGCAGTTCTTC
>-|-|11|TRBJ2-3|TRBV5-1
CASSGPDTQYF
TGCGCCAGCAGCGGTCCAGATACGCAGTATTTT
>TRBD1|once|17|TRBJ2-3|TRBV7-8
CASSLKRGQGAGDTQYF
TGTGCCAGCAGCCTCAAGAGGGGGCAGGGGGCTGGAGATACGCAGTATTTT
>-|large|14|TRBJ2-7|TRBV5-1
CASSLGGVRDEQYF
TGCGCCAGCAGCTTGGGCGGGGTCCGGGACGAGCAGTACTTC
>-|-|13|TRBJ1-4|TRBV4-3
CASSQDGEEKLFF
TGCGCCAGCAGCCAAGATGGCGAAGAAAAACTGTTTTTT
>-|-|16|TRBJ2-2|TRBV29-1
CSVEVPLHGTDGELFF
TGCAGCGTTGAAGTGCCTCTCCACGGGACCGACGGGGAGCTGTTTTTT
>TRBD2|-|16|TRBJ2-1|TRBV4-3
CASSQTLREGNNEQFF
TGCGCCAGCAGCCAGACGTTGCGGGAGGGTAACAATGAGCAGTTCTTC
>TRBD1|-|15|TRBJ2-3|TRBV6-5
CASSRTGVGGNTQYF
TGTGCCAGCAGCCGGACAGGGGTTGGGGGGAATACGCAGTATTTT
>TRBD1|-|16|TRBJ1-1|TRBV7-9
CASKPRGQGMNTEAFF
TGTGCCAGCAAGCCTCGGGGACAGGGGATGAACACTGAAGCTTTCTTT
>-|-|15|TRBJ2-2|TRBV14
CASSQDPWNTGEPFF
TGTGCCAGCAGCCAAGATCCTTGGAACACCGGGGAGCCGTTTTTT
>-|-|15|TRBJ2-4|TRBV11-2
CASSLDRGLQNIQYF
TGTGCCAGCAGCTTAGATAGAGGGCTTCAAAACATTCAGTACTTC
>TRBD1|-|14|TRBJ2-3|TRBV30
CAWSDTPQGKTQYF
TGTGCCTGGAGCGACACCCCACAGGGGAAGACGCAGTATTTT
>-|few|14|TRBJ2-2|TRBV25-1
CASEDYYGTGELFF
TGTGCCAGCGAGGACTACTATGGCACCGGGGAGCTGTTTTTT
>-|-|12|TRBJ1-1|TRBV30
CAWTSTGYEAFF
TGTGCCTGGACATCGACAGGATATGAAGCTTTCTTT
>-|-|14|TRBJ1-3|TRBV6-1
CASSTGFSGNTIYF
TGTGCCAGCAGTACAGGGTTCTCTGGAAACACCATATATTTT
>-|-|13|TRBJ1-2|TRBV4-2
CASSQDRDGGHTF
TGTGCCAGCAGCCAAGACCGGGACGGCGGCCACACCTTC
>TRBD1|-|13|TRBJ2-7|TRBV6-1
CASRPTGVDVQYF
TGTGCCAGCAGGCCGACAGGGGTGGACGTGCAGTACTTC
>-|few|13|TRBJ1-2|TRBV7-2
CASSDSGIYGYTF
TGTGCCAGCAGCGATTCGGGTATCTATGGCTACACCTTC
>TRBD2|-|16|TRBJ2-1|TRBV11-3
CASSLEGTSPLDEQFF
TGTGCCAGCAGCTTAGAAGGGACTAGCCCCCTCGATGAGCAGTTCTTC
>-|-|15|TRBJ2-1|TRBV4-1
CASSQEERSIPPQFF
TGCGCCAGCAGCCAAGAGGAAAGGAGTATACCCCCCCAGTTCTTC
>TRBD1|-|12|TRBJ2-1|TRBV30
CAWTDRGPEQFF
TGTGCCTGGACTGACAGGGGGCCCGAGCAGTTCTTC
>-|-|13|TRBJ2-7|TRBV6-1
CASTEMVGYEQYF
TGTGCCAGCACTGAGATGGTGGGTTACGAGCAGTACTTC
>TRBD1|-|14|TRBJ1-1|TRBV6-6
CASSGDRANTEAFF
TGTGCCAGCAGCGGGGACAGGGCAAACACTGAAGCTTTCTTT
>-|-|15|TRBJ1-4|TRBV6-6
CASSRNGGANEKLFF
TGTGCCAGCAGCCGGAACGGGGGGGCTAATGAAAAACTGTTTTTT
>-|-|14|TRBJ2-3|TRBV19
CASSVGGRSDTQYF
TGTGCCAGTAGTGTGGGGGGCAGATCAGATACGCAGTATTTT
>TRBD1|-|16|TRBJ2-1|TRBV15
CATSGTEFTTYNEQFF
TGTGCCACCAGCGGGACAGAGTTTACGACCTACAATGAGCAGTTCTTC
>TRBD2|-|15|TRBJ2-3|TRBV7-3
CASSLSGGRTDTQYF
TGTGCCAGCAGCTTATCGGGGGGTCGGACAGATACGCAGTATTTT
>-|-|15|TRBJ1-2|TRBV5-6
CASSLEAGERYGYTF
TGTGCCAGCAGCTTGGAGGCAGGGGAACGGTATGGCTACACCTTC
>TRBD1|-|15|TRBJ2-7|TRBV12-5
CASGLVPGAGGHQYF
TGTGCTAGTGGTTTGGTACCCGGGGCAGGGGGACATCAGTACTTC
>TRBD1|-|15|TRBJ2-7|TRBV5-8
CASSHGTGGFYEQYF
TGTGCCAGCAGCCATGGGACAGGGGGTTTCTACGAGCAGTACTTC
>TRBD1|-|15|TRBJ1-2|TRBV30
CAWSYYRGRTGGYTF
TGTGCCTGGAGTTACTACAGGGGGCGTACCGGGGGCTACACCTTC
>-|-|16|TRBJ1-2|TRBV5-4
CASSPLGQGENYGYTF
TGTGCCAGCAGCCCATTAGGGCAGGGAGAGAACTATGGCTACACCTTC
>TRBD2|-|13|TRBJ2-1|TRBV29-1
CSVEGGDYNEQFF
TGCAGCGTTGAGGGGGGGGACTACAATGAGCAGTTCTTC